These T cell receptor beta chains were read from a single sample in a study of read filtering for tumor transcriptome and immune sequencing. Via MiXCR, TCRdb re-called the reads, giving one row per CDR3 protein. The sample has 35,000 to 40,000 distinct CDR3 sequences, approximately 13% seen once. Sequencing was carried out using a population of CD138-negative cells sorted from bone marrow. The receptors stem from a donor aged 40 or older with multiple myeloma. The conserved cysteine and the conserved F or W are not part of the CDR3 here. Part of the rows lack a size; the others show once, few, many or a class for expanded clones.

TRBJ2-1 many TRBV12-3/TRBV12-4 ASSPSLAGGNEQF
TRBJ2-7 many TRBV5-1 ASSFRTGGYEQY
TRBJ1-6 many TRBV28 ASSLRGWLNSPLH
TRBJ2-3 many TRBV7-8 ASSLVFGLAGVGTDTQY
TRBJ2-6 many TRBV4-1 ASSPRVKLDSGANVLT
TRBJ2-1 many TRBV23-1 AILHRGASMYEQF
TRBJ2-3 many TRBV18 ASSPSRAQVTDTQY
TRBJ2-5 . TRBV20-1 SARDPSGDPETQY
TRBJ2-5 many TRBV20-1 SARDAGADQETQY
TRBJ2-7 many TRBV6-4 ASSRTDISYEQY
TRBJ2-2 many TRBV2 ASSSRHDGELF
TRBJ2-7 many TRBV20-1 SAPKARAERYHEQY
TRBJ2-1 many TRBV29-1 SVLGGPAVDEQF
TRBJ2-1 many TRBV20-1 SATTMTGGPLSYNEQF
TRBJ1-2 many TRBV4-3 ASRPTRTATFYGYT
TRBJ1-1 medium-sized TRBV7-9 ASSLAMGGYTEAF
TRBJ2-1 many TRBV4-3 ASSRGTFYEQF
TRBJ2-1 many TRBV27 ASSLYMGYNEQF
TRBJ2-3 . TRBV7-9 ASSVQRVMSTDTQY
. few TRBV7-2 ASSLAAGREETQF
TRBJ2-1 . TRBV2 ASSDWLAGYNEQF
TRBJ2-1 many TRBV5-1 ASSLVGVGHNEQF
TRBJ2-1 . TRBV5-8 ASSLDPSYDEQF
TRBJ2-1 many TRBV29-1 SVDLGGFNEQF
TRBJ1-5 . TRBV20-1 SARGRPGYSNQPQH
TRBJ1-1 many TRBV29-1 SVFGTEKTEAF